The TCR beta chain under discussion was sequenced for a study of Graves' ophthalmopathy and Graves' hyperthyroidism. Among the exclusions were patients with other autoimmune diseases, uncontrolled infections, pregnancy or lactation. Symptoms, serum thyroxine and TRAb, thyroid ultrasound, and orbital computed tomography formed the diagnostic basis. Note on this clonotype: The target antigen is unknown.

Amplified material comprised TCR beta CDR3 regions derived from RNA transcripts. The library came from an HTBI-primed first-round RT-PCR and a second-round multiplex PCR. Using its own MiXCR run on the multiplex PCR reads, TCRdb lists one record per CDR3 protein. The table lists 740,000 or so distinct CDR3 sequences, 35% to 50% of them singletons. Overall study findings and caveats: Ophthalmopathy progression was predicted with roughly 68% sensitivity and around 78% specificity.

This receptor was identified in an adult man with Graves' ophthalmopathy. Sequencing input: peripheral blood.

CDR3 residues: CASTPAPMTGRDTEAFF. CDR3 nucleotide sequence: TGTGCCAGTACCCCTGCTCCAATGACAGGGAGGGACACTGAAGCTTTCTTT. The J gene is TRBJ1-1, the V gene TRBV19; 7 bases are a match to TRBD1. With 7 bases clipped from V and 3 bases from J, the junction kept 17 bases outside the gene matches. The CDR3 length is 17 residues. Germline loops: CDR1 LNHDA, CDR2 SQIVND (reference sequence).